Listed below are T cell receptor beta chains from one sample, sequenced in a study of naive and memory T cell subsets. TCRdb processed the UMI-ligation and nested PCR reads anew with MiXCR; each CDR3 protein has one entry. The sample includes about 90,000 distinct CDR3 sequences, over 7% of them seen just once. The specimen was central memory CD4+ T cells from blood. The receptors come from a human donor in good health. Both conserved end residues are part of each CDR3. D genes are given only for firm matches. Some rows have no size entry. The others give once, few or many, or a class for an expanded clone.

NA,TRBJ2-7,many,TRBV6-1,CASSLSRDVHEQYF,TGTGCCAGCAGTTTATCCCGGGACGTTCACGAGCAGTACTTC
TRBD1,TRBJ1-1,many,TRBV20-1,CSARGRTGLAGTEAFF,TGCAGTGCTAGAGGCCGGACAGGGCTCGCGGGGACTGAAGCTTTCTTT
NA,TRBJ2-3,many,TRBV4-3,CASSQAGLGTDTQYF,TGCGCCAGCAGCCAAGCAGGATTGGGGACAGATACGCAGTATTTT
TRBD1,TRBJ1-5,NA,TRBV18,CASSPGTVNQPQHF,TGTGCCAGCTCACCCGGGACAGTCAATCAGCCCCAGCATTTT
NA,TRBJ2-3,few,TRBV7-2,CASSLPRGSTDTQYF,TGTGCCAGCAGCTTACCCAGAGGTAGCACAGATACGCAGTATTTT
NA,TRBJ2-3,NA,TRBV6-2/TRBV6-3,CASSYWGRGLLDTQYF,TGTGCCAGCAGTTACTGGGGCAGGGGCCTTTTAGATACGCAGTATTTT
TRBD2,TRBJ2-7,many,TRBV20-1,CSASSSGSLHEQYF,TGCAGTGCTAGTTCTAGCGGGAGTTTACACGAGCAGTACTTC
TRBD1,TRBJ1-6,NA,TRBV11-2,CASSLRGQGYSPLHF,TGTGCCAGCAGCTTAAGGGGACAGGGTTATTCACCCCTCCACTTT
TRBD2,TRBJ2-3,many,TRBV20-1,CSARTSGGRFDTQYF,TGCAGTGCCCGGACTAGCGGGGGCAGGTTTGATACGCAGTATTTT
TRBD2,TRBJ2-4,many,TRBV4-2,CASSPATSGSSHIQYF,TGTGCCAGCAGCCCGGCGACTAGCGGGAGTAGTCACATTCAGTACTTC
TRBD2,TRBJ2-7,NA,TRBV7-2,CASSSGLVGEQYF,TGTGCCAGCAGTTCCGGACTAGTTGGGGAGCAGTACTTC
NA,TRBJ2-1,few,TRBV15,CATSRDSRTTYNEQFF,TGTGCCACCAGCAGAGATTCGAGGACTACCTACAATGAGCAGTTCTTC
NA,TRBJ2-1,NA,TRBV4-1,CASSLGVGGSGFNEQFF,TGCGCCAGCAGCCTAGGGGTTGGGGGGTCTGGTTTCAATGAGCAGTTCTTC
NA,TRBJ2-7,NA,TRBV2,CASSLPPYTEQYF,TGTGCCAGCAGTCTCCCCCCCTACACCGAGCAGTACTTC
NA,TRBJ1-3,many,TRBV4-3,CASSRGTGNTIYF,TGCGCCAGCAGCCGGGGTACCGGAAACACCATATATTTT
TRBD2,TRBJ2-5,many,TRBV7-2,CASSLVRGTSGRKLETQYF,TGTGCCAGCAGCTTAGTACGGGGGACTAGCGGGAGGAAATTGGAGACCCAGTACTTC
NA,TRBJ2-5,many,TRBV3-1,CASSQEAQTTAVTQYF,TGTGCCAGCAGCCAAGAGGCACAGACGACCGCGGTGACCCAGTACTTC
TRBD2,TRBJ2-5,many,TRBV14,CASSQDSGRWQETQYF,TGTGCCAGCAGCCAAGATAGCGGGAGGTGGCAAGAGACCCAGTACTTC
NA,TRBJ1-1,NA,TRBV3-1,CASSRTRGTEAFF,TGTGCCAGCAGCCGCACCAGGGGCACTGAAGCTTTCTTT
NA,TRBJ2-7,NA,TRBV5-8,CASGTYEQYF,TGTGCCAGCGGTACCTACGAGCAGTACTTC
NA,TRBJ2-7,few,TRBV24-1,CAAYEQYF,TGTGCCGCCTACGAGCAGTACTTC
TRBD1,TRBJ1-2,NA,TRBV3-1,CASSQEKTGWLYGYTF,TGTGCCAGCAGCCAAGAGAAGACAGGGTGGCTCTATGGCTACACCTTC
TRBD1,TRBJ1-5,many,TRBV6-2/TRBV6-3,CASSTPTGAQPQHF,TGTGCCAGCAGTACCCCAACAGGGGCTCAGCCCCAGCATTTT
NA,TRBJ2-6,many,TRBV15,CATSRVTGANVLTF,TGTGCCACCAGCAGAGTCACTGGGGCCAACGTCCTGACTTTC